This TCR beta chain was captured in a study of cytomegalovirus exposure and HLA in healthy donors. Germline loops: CDR1 MNHEY, CDR2 SVGAGI. This CDR3 contains 15 residues. Unmatched junction bases numbered 0, after V lost 2 bases and J lost 2 bases. Vbeta (60) and Jbeta (13) primers were used in the PCR. Here immunoSEQ multiplex PCR was the method, and the copy in TCRdb shows in-frame clones only, minus some. The sample totals under 200,000 clones; its top ten clones hold 0.75% to 0.85%. Specimen: PBMCs. The V gene is TRBV6-5, the J gene TRBJ2-3, with TRBD1 matching 11 bases. This receptor was obtained from a woman in her late teens or twenties in good health and CMV-seropositive. The CDR3 spells CASSYGQGATDTQYF. The CDR3 DNA sequence: TGTGCCAGCAGTTACGGACAGGGGGCCACAGATACGCAGTATTTT.